Following are 17 T cell receptor beta chains from one sample sequenced in a study of cytomegalovirus exposure and HLA in healthy donors. Clones were sequenced by immunoSEQ multiplex PCR, and TCRdb holds only the in-frame ones, with some missing. The sample comprises 150,000 to 200,000 clones, about 86% of which are singletons, and about 2.3% rests with the top ten. The specimen was PBMCs. The receptors were gathered from a woman younger than 30 in good health and CMV-seronegative.

The chain couples TRBV30 to TRBJ1-2; TRBD1 matches at 9 bases. The germline V gene encodes CDR1 GTSNPN and CDR2 SVGIG (reference sequence). The CDR3 is made up of 13 amino acids. V lost 1 base to trimming and J lost 6 bases; unmatched junction nucleotides: 3. The CDR3 DNA sequence: TGTGCCTGGAGTGCGGGGACAGGGAATGGCTACACCTTC. It codes for CAWSAGTGNGYTF.

V gene TRBV6-1 combines with J gene TRBJ1-5; 11 nucleotides agree with TRBD1. J gave up 5 bases and V 1 base, and 1 base lay outside the gene matches. Germline V gene data show CDR1 as MNHNS and CDR2 as SASEGT. CDR3 length: 15 residues. The CDR3 DNA is TGTGCCAGCAGTGAAGGGACAGGGGGCCATCAGCCCCAGCATTTT. It specifies CASSEGTGGHQPQHF.

This sequence joins TRBV7-3 and TRBJ2-1; a possible D gene is TRBD2 (6 bases). The V gene's germline CDR1 is SGHTA and CDR2 FQGTGA. The CDR3 runs to 17 residues. V was shortened by 5 bases and J by 9 bases, with 26 bases between the two germline ends. The CDR3 nucleotides are TGTGCCAGCAGCGTATCCGGGGGAGCAGGCCCCGGAGGTGAGCAGTTCTTC. This codes for CASSVSGGAGPGGEQFF.

The J gene is TRBJ1-1, the V gene TRBV21-1; the table's D gene call, TRBD1, was not cross checked with the DNA. TRBV21-1 is designated a pseudogene. The CDR3 totals 16 residues. CDR3 in amino acids: CASSRHRTGGNTEAFF. CDR3 DNA sequence: TGTGCCAGCAGCCGCCACCGGACAGGGGGCAACACTGAAGCTTTCTTT.

This chain joins TRBV25-1 and TRBJ1-6; 7 bases are shared with TRBD1. CDR3 length: 16 amino acids. V was pared by 3 bases and J by 8 bases, with 10 bases of the junction left unmatched. CDR1 and CDR2 from the germline V gene are MGHDK and SYGVNS. The CDR3 reads CASSDRRGRLDSPLHF. The CDR3 DNA reads as TGTGCCAGCAGTGATAGGAGGGGGCGATTGGATTCACCCCTCCACTTT.

The V gene is TRBV7-2, the J gene TRBJ2-7, with D perhaps TRBD2 (6 bases). Germline-derived CDR1 and CDR2 are SGHTA and FQGNSA. V dropped 1 base and J dropped 0 bases, with 19 bases sitting between them. The CDR3 is 18 amino acids. Written as DNA, the CDR3 is TGTGCCAGCAGCTTAGAAGCGTTTATAGCGGTGAGCTCCTACGAGCAGTACTTC. The encoded protein is CASSLEAFIAVSSYEQYF.

This clone was counted a single time. In nucleotides, the CDR3 is TGTGCCAGCAGCTCGCAGGGCTCTACCGGTCAGCCCCAGCATTTT. The encoded protein is CASSSQGSTGQPQHF. V and J are TRBV5-6 and TRBJ1-5; D is perhaps TRBD1 (5 bases). Germline values: CDR1 SGHDT, CDR2 YYEEEE. Trimming pared 3 bases from V and 6 bases from J, leaving 16 bases between. The CDR3 consists of 15 residues.

The gene calls are TRBV4-3 and TRBJ2-2; possible D gene TRBD1, 5 bases. Germline values: CDR1 LGHNA, CDR2 YSLEER. This CDR3 spans 18 amino acids. V lost 1 base, J lost 7 bases, and 22 bases lay in between. DNA for the CDR3: TGCGCCAGCAGCCAAGCAGGTCAGGGATACATAATGGTCGGGGAGCTGTTTTTT. As protein: CASSQAGQGYIMVGELFF.

This clone was counted only a few times. V gene TRBV4-2 combines with J gene TRBJ1-1; D is possibly TRBD1 (5 bases). The CDR3 extends over 16 amino acids. CDR1 is LGHNA and CDR2 is YNFKEQ in the germline V gene. The V and J ends lost 0 bases and 1 base respectively, with 12 bases between them. The CDR3 reads CASSQEEGIGNTEAFF. The CDR3 bases are TGTGCCAGCAGCCAAGAGGAGGGGATAGGGAACACTGAAGCTTTCTTT.

This chain connects TRBV11-2 to TRBJ2-7; TRBD1 might be the D (6 bases). The germline CDR1 and CDR2 sequences are SGHAT and FQNNGV. The CDR3 length is 18 residues. Trimming took off 1 base at V and 1 base at J, with 20 bases between the two ends. The CDR3 sequence is CASSLAPTGPTRSYEQYF. CDR3 nucleotides: TGTGCCAGCAGCTTAGCCCCCACAGGGCCCACGAGATCCTACGAGCAGTACTTC.

There are a few counts of this clone. The chain employs TRBV4-2 and TRBJ2-2; possible D gene TRBD1, 6 bases. CDR3 size: 16 residues. CDR1 and CDR2 (germline): LGHNA, YNFKEQ. The V gene lost 2 bases and the J gene lost 4 bases, with 14 bases spanning the gap. The CDR3 bases are TGTGCCAGCAGCCAACCAGGACAGTTGAGCACCGGGGAGCTGTTTTTT. Translated: CASSQPGQLSTGELFF.

The J gene is TRBJ1-1, the V gene TRBV5-5, with a weak D call TRBD1 (5 bases). Germline CDR1 and CDR2: SGHKS and YYEKEE (reference sequence). CDR3 length: 15 amino acids. V gave up 0 bases and J gave up 6 bases, with 15 bases separating them. Written as DNA, the CDR3 is TGTGCCAGCAGCTTGGCTTCTACAGGTTTCCCTGAAGCTTTCTTT. The encoded protein is CASSLASTGFPEAFF.

The V call is TRBV14, the J call TRBJ2-3; 7 nucleotides match TRBD2. V was clipped by 1 base and J by 4 bases; unmatched bases: 8. The CDR3 extends over 16 amino acids. Germline CDR1 reads SGHDN; CDR2 reads FVKESK. CDR3 sequence reads: CASSQGWTSRPDTQYF. The CDR3 coding sequence is TGTGCCAGCAGCCAAGGCTGGACTAGTCGGCCAGATACGCAGTATTTT.

The genes are TRBV2 and TRBJ2-3; D is undetermined. Trimming stripped 3 bases from V and 3 bases from J, with 7 bases between. This CDR3 contains 13 residues. The germline gives CDR1 SNHLY, CDR2 FYNNEI. CDR3 in DNA: TGTGCCAGCAGTGAGTCCGGGACAGATACGCAGTATTTT. Amino acids: CASSESGTDTQYF.

The chain employs TRBV30 and TRBJ2-7; no definite D call. The CDR3 is 13 amino acids. Trimming cost V 3 bases and J 4 bases, with 13 bases left between them. Germline values: CDR1 GTSNPN, CDR2 SVGIG (reference sequence). The DNA for the CDR3 is TGTGCCTGGAGCTCTCTCGACAATTACGAGCAGTACTTC. This gives the protein CAWSSLDNYEQYF.

The chain combines TRBV5-1 with TRBJ1-5; 7 bases are shared with TRBD1. The germline gives CDR1 SGHRS, CDR2 YFSETQ. With V trimmed by 7 bases and J by 6 bases, 10 bases remained unmatched. CDR3 length equals 14 residues. In nucleotides, the CDR3 is TGCGCCAGCTCTACAGGGGAGTCAGGTCAGCCCCAGCATTTT. It codes for CASSTGESGQPQHF.

The J gene is TRBJ2-3, the V gene TRBV29-1, with D possibly being TRBD2 (6 bases). This CDR3 region has 11 residues. Trimming took off 7 bases at V and 9 bases at J, with 14 bases between the two ends. Germline V gene lookup returns CDR1 SQVTM and CDR2 ANQGSEA. CDR3 residues: CSADGTPTQYF. CDR3 DNA sequence: TGCAGCGCCGACGGGACTCCAACGCAGTATTTT.